The 8 T cell receptor beta chains below were found in one sample sequenced in a study of monozygotic twins with inflammatory bowel disease. TCRdb reprocessed the 5' RACE reads, keeping one entry per CDR3 protein, no DNA. Recorded for this sample: a few hundred thousand distinct CDR3 sequences. Sequences were obtained from blood. These receptors all come from a human donor with ulcerative colitis or Crohn's disease, or a healthy co-twin of an affected twin (not recorded which).

V gene TRBV7-9 combines with J gene TRBJ2-7; the D call from TCRdb, TRBD2, cannot be confirmed without DNA. The CDR3 extends over 15 amino acids. Germline V lookup: CDR1 SEHNR, CDR2 FQNEAQ (reference sequence). CDR3 sequence: CASSPSGTSGYEQYF.

The CDR3 reads CASSQGGKVRPQHF. The V call is TRBV3-1, the J call TRBJ1-5. The CDR3 runs to 14 residues. Germline values: CDR1 LGHDT, CDR2 YNNKEL (reference sequence).

The chain employs TRBV5-1 and TRBJ2-1. The length of the CDR3 is 14 residues. Germline-derived CDR1 and CDR2 are SGHRS and YFSETQ. CDR3 amino acids: CASSLGDSYNEQFF.

The V call is TRBV20-1, the J call TRBJ2-4; there is no DNA to check the TCRdb D call of TRBD1. The CDR3 sequence is 15 residues long. Germline CDR1 and CDR2: DFQATT and SNEGSKA (reference sequence). CDR3 residues: CSAGNPGTGENIQYF.

The J gene is TRBJ1-2, the V gene TRBV28. This CDR3 has 13 amino acids. Germline V gene data show CDR1 as MDHEN and CDR2 as SYDVKM. CDR3 residues: CASSQPGNYGYTF.

The J gene is TRBJ2-1, the V gene TRBV9; TCRdb gives TRBD2 as the D gene, but with no DNA this cannot be confirmed. This CDR3 has 16 amino acids. Germline CDR1 is SGDLS and CDR2 is YYNGEE. The chain's CDR3 is CASSVLSGGGYNEQFF.

The CDR3 sequence: CASSQDWYSGNTIYF. The chain has TRBV4-2 and TRBJ1-3. The CDR3 consists of 15 residues. Per the germline V gene, CDR1 is LGHNA and CDR2 is YNFKEQ.

The V and J genes are TRBV5-1 and TRBJ1-5; TCRdb outputs TRBD1, but without DNA this stays unchecked. Germline assignment: CDR1 SGHRS and CDR2 YFSETQ. The CDR3 has 15 amino acids. The CDR3 is CASSLQGTMGQPQHF.